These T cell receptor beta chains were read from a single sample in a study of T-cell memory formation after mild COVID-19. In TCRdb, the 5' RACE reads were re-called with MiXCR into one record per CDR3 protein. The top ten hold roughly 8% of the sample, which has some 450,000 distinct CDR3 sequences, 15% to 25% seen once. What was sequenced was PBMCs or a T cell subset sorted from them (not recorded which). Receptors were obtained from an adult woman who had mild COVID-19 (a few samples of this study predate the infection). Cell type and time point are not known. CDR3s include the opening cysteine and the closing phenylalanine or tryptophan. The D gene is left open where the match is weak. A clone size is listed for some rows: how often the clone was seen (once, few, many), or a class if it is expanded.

CDR3aa: CASSPPGSWGYTF
CDR3nt: TGTGCCAGCAGTCCCCCTGGTTCATGGGGCTACACCTTC
j_gene: TRBJ1-2
v_gene: TRBV6-5
d_gene: -
abundance: -

CDR3aa: CSARAQAGVMNTEAFF
CDR3nt: TGCAGTGCTAGGGCACAGGCGGGGGTTATGAACACTGAAGCTTTCTTT
j_gene: TRBJ1-1
v_gene: TRBV20-1
d_gene: -
abundance: few

CDR3aa: CSVEGTIGDTQYF
CDR3nt: TGCAGCGTTGAAGGAACGATCGGGGATACGCAGTATTTT
j_gene: TRBJ2-3
v_gene: TRBV29-1
d_gene: -
abundance: few

CDR3aa: CASSPRQGRHKNIQYF
CDR3nt: TGTGCCAGCAGCCCCCGACAGGGGAGGCACAAAAACATTCAGTACTTC
j_gene: TRBJ2-4
v_gene: TRBV11-3
d_gene: TRBD1
abundance: -

CDR3aa: CASSLGGQPSGNTIYF
CDR3nt: TGTGCCAGCAGTTTAGGGGGACAGCCCTCTGGAAACACCATATATTTT
j_gene: TRBJ1-3
v_gene: TRBV12-3/TRBV12-4
d_gene: TRBD1
abundance: -

CDR3aa: CASSPPRRASGNTIYF
CDR3nt: TGTGCCAGCTCACCTCCCCGACGGGCCTCTGGAAACACCATATATTTT
j_gene: TRBJ1-3
v_gene: TRBV18
d_gene: -
abundance: -

CDR3aa: CASSLRAGGLVNEQFF
CDR3nt: TGTGCCAGCAGCTTACGTGCGGGGGGGCTAGTAAATGAGCAGTTCTTC
j_gene: TRBJ2-1
v_gene: TRBV7-2
d_gene: TRBD2
abundance: few

CDR3aa: CASSSSVYNEQFF
CDR3nt: TGCGCCAGCAGCAGCTCGGTTTACAATGAGCAGTTCTTC
j_gene: TRBJ2-1
v_gene: TRBV5-1
d_gene: -
abundance: -

CDR3aa: CATRGLYGYTF
CDR3nt: TGTGCCACCCGGGGGCTCTATGGCTACACCTTC
j_gene: TRBJ1-2
v_gene: TRBV6-6
d_gene: -
abundance: few

CDR3aa: CSAETSSDEQFF
CDR3nt: TGCAGTGCCGAGACTTCCTCGGATGAGCAGTTCTTC
j_gene: TRBJ2-1
v_gene: TRBV20-1
d_gene: -
abundance: few

CDR3aa: CASSLDRGASNYGYTF
CDR3nt: TGCGCCAGCAGTTTAGACAGGGGCGCGTCTAACTATGGCTACACCTTC
j_gene: TRBJ1-2
v_gene: TRBV5-1
d_gene: TRBD1
abundance: few

CDR3aa: CASGQGESTEAFF
CDR3nt: TGTGCCTCCGGACAGGGGGAGAGCACTGAAGCTTTCTTT
j_gene: TRBJ1-1
v_gene: TRBV19
d_gene: TRBD1
abundance: -

CDR3aa: CASKEFFSGNTIYF
CDR3nt: TGTGCCAGTAAAGAATTCTTCTCGGGGAACACCATATATTTT
j_gene: TRBJ1-3
v_gene: TRBV19
d_gene: -
abundance: -

CDR3aa: CASGPLAGTGELFF
CDR3nt: TGTGCTAGTGGTCCCCTAGCGGGGACCGGGGAGCTGTTTTTT
j_gene: TRBJ2-2
v_gene: TRBV12-5
d_gene: TRBD2
abundance: -

CDR3aa: CATTGISYNEQFF
CDR3nt: TGTGCCACCACAGGGATCTCCTACAATGAGCAGTTCTTC
j_gene: TRBJ2-1
v_gene: TRBV7-9
d_gene: -
abundance: many

CDR3aa: CATRRYTYEQYF
CDR3nt: TGTGCCACCCGTCGGTACACCTACGAGCAGTACTTC
j_gene: TRBJ2-7
v_gene: TRBV25-1
d_gene: -
abundance: -

CDR3aa: CASSYTETYEQYF
CDR3nt: TGTGCCAGCAGCTATACAGAGACCTACGAGCAGTACTTC
j_gene: TRBJ2-7
v_gene: TRBV13
d_gene: -
abundance: few

CDR3aa: CASSQDLGTSGAKNIQYF
CDR3nt: TGCGCCAGCAGCCAAGATCTAGGGACTAGCGGGGCCAAAAACATTCAGTACTTC
j_gene: TRBJ2-4
v_gene: TRBV4-3
d_gene: TRBD2
abundance: -

CDR3aa: CAGNLGTGGVDGYF
CDR3nt: TGTGCCGGTAATCTGGGGACTGGCGGCGTGGATGGTTACTTC
j_gene: TRBJ2-7
v_gene: TRBV30
d_gene: -
abundance: -

CDR3aa: CASSLGGEQSYEQYF
CDR3nt: TGTGCCAGCAGCTTAGGTGGAGAGCAGTCCTACGAGCAGTACTTC
j_gene: TRBJ2-7
v_gene: TRBV7-6
d_gene: -
abundance: few

CDR3aa: CSVRTESYYEQYF
CDR3nt: TGCAGCGTTCGGACTGAGAGTTACTACGAGCAGTACTTC
j_gene: TRBJ2-7
v_gene: TRBV29-1
d_gene: -
abundance: few

CDR3aa: CASSFPRDAPFAYEQYF
CDR3nt: TGCGCCAGCAGCTTTCCGAGGGACGCGCCTTTCGCCTACGAGCAGTACTTC
j_gene: TRBJ2-7
v_gene: TRBV5-1
d_gene: -
abundance: -

CDR3aa: CASSLTAGGMNGYTF
CDR3nt: TGTGCCAGCAGTTTGACTGCAGGGGGCATGAACGGCTACACCTTC
j_gene: TRBJ1-2
v_gene: TRBV6-4
d_gene: TRBD1
abundance: -

CDR3aa: CASSKQGYEQFF
CDR3nt: TGTGCCAGCAGCAAACAGGGTTATGAGCAGTTCTTC
j_gene: TRBJ2-1
v_gene: TRBV5-6
d_gene: -
abundance: -

CDR3aa: CATSPDRAGANVLTF
CDR3nt: TGTGCCACCAGCCCCGACAGGGCTGGGGCCAACGTCCTGACTTTC
j_gene: TRBJ2-6
v_gene: TRBV24-1
d_gene: TRBD1
abundance: many

CDR3aa: CASSPGTDFSNQPQHF
CDR3nt: TGCGCCAGCAGCCCTGGGACAGACTTTAGCAATCAGCCCCAGCATTTT
j_gene: TRBJ1-5
v_gene: TRBV5-1
d_gene: TRBD1
abundance: few

CDR3aa: CASSPRQMGTGGYTF
CDR3nt: TGTGCCAGCAGCCCCCGACAGATGGGGACGGGTGGCTACACCTTC
j_gene: TRBJ1-2
v_gene: TRBV4-2
d_gene: -
abundance: few

CDR3aa: CAIAIRGWQRVDEQFF
CDR3nt: TGTGCCATCGCCATTAGGGGATGGCAGAGGGTCGATGAGCAGTTCTTC
j_gene: TRBJ2-1
v_gene: TRBV10-3
d_gene: -
abundance: -

CDR3aa: CASSIALGMELFF
CDR3nt: TGTGCCAGCAGCATAGCCCTCGGTATGGAACTGTTTTTT
j_gene: TRBJ1-4
v_gene: TRBV9
d_gene: -
abundance: -